The 25 T cell receptor beta chains listed next were all sequenced from one sample in a study of blood T cell repertoires in COVID-19 (dated by TCRdb to about 2020). Library preparation employed the immunoSEQ multiplex PCR assay. TCRdb re-hosts the immuneACCESS table, in-frame sequences only. Its copies lack some clones; in the studies checked, an unresolved V gene accounts for under half of them, and the cause for the rest is not known. For this sample the table gives around 130,000 clones, of which 84% were detected only once. Clones ranked in the top ten supply approximately 12% of the sample. The specimen was peripheral blood. The source is a woman aged 55-70 years with acute or convalescent COVID-19.

The V gene is TRBV7-3, the J gene TRBJ2-1, with 7 bases identical to TRBD2. Germline CDR1 reads SGHTA; CDR2 reads FQGTGA. Germline trimming cut 2 bases from V and 6 bases from J; bases unmatched to any gene: 7. The CDR3 totals 15 residues. The CDR3 DNA follows: TGTGCCAGCAGCTTAGAACGGGGGGTGATCAATGAGCAGTTCTTC. This gives the protein CASSLERGVINEQFF.

V usage is TRBV19 and J usage is TRBJ1-5; TRBD1 matches 7 bases. The CDR3 loop spans 17 amino acids. Per the germline V gene, CDR1 is LNHDA and CDR2 is SQIVND (reference sequence). V shed 2 bases, J shed 2 bases, and the junction held 9 bases outside the gene matches. In nucleotides, the CDR3 is TGTGCCAGTAGTATATTGCGAGGGGGCAAGGGCAATCAGCCCCAGCATTTT. Protein: CASSILRGGKGNQPQHF.

The chain employs TRBV9 and TRBJ1-1; possibly TRBD1 for D (5 bases). This CDR3 is built from 16 residues. V lost 4 bases and J lost 1, with 17 bases in between. Germline V gene sequence: CDR1 SGDLS, CDR2 YYNGEE. Here the CDR3 DNA reads TGTGCCAGCAGCCCTCTTAAGGGGTTAGGGAACACTGAAGCTTTCTTT. Translating it yields CASSPLKGLGNTEAFF. Using reference TRBV9 and TRBJ1-1 for the parts outside the CDR3, the full variable domain is DSGVTQTPKHLITATGQRVTLRCSPRSGDLSVYWYQQSLDQGLQFLIQYYNGEERAKGNILERFSAQQFPDLHSELNLSSLELGDSALYFCASSPLKGLGNTEAFFGQGTRLTVV.

CDR3 sequence reads: CASRDLRGTYGYTF. The CDR3 nucleotides are TGTGCCAGCAGGGACTTGAGAGGGACCTATGGCTACACCTTC. V is TRBV19 and J is TRBJ1-2, with a weak D call TRBD1 (5 bases). The CDR3 extends over 14 amino acids. The germline V and J ends were trimmed by 9 bases and 4 bases, with 18 bases remaining between them. CDR1 and CDR2 from the germline V gene are LNHDA and SQIVND (reference sequence).

The chain has TRBV27 and TRBJ2-7; the D gene is possibly TRBD2 (6 bases). This CDR3 comprises 14 residues. Trimming stripped 4 bases from V and 2 bases from J, with 12 bases between. Germline V CDR1 and CDR2: MNHEY, SMNVEV (reference sequence). The CDR3 region has the DNA TGTGCCAGCAGTTCCGCGGGGTCTACCTACGAGCAGTACTTC. Amino acid sequence: CASSSAGSTYEQYF.

This clone was recorded once. The sample contains more than one DNA sequence encoding this CDR3. This chain uses TRBV30 with TRBJ1-1; D unclear. The germline V gene encodes CDR1 GTSNPN and CDR2 SVGIG (reference sequence). The CDR3 runs to 11 residues. With 3 bases removed from V and 7 bases from J, the gap between germline ends came to 9 bases. The CDR3 sequence is CAWSRLSEAFF. The CDR3 bases are TGTGCCTGGAGCCGACTTAGTGAAGCTTTCTTT.

J is TRBJ1-3 and V is TRBV6-5; 8 bases agree with TRBD1. CDR1 and CDR2 from the germline V gene are MNHEY and SVGAGI. V dropped 5 bases and J dropped 3; count of bases not matched to a gene: 3. The CDR3 has 14 amino acids. The CDR3 DNA sequence: TGTGCCAGCAGTCCGGACAGGGTTGGAAACACCATATATTTT. Its protein product is CASSPDRVGNTIYF.

The genes are TRBV5-8 and TRBJ2-5; 11 bases agree with TRBD2. The V gene end was trimmed by 0 bases and the J gene end by 1 base; junction bases not matched to a gene: 5. Germline loops: CDR1 SGHTS, CDR2 YDEGEE. The CDR3 runs 17 residues. CDR3 region: CASSLVVLAGGQETQYF. In DNA, the CDR3 is TGTGCCAGCAGCTTGGTAGTTCTAGCGGGGGGCCAAGAGACCCAGTACTTC.

J is TRBJ1-2 and V is TRBV12-3 or TRBV12-4; no clear D. The CDR3 is made up of 13 amino acids. V lost 1 base to trimming and J lost 8 bases, with 11 bases between them. CDR3 DNA: TGTGCCAGCAGTTTAGGGCGGGGAAAGGGCTACACCTTC. Amino acid sequence: CASSLGRGKGYTF.

The rearrangement uses TRBV15 and TRBJ1-2, with 7 bases that match TRBD1. The V and J ends lost 3 bases and 8 bases, in that order; junction bases with no gene match: 12. Germline-derived CDR1 and CDR2 are LNHNV and YYDKDF (reference sequence). The CDR3 loop spans 15 amino acids. In nucleotides, the CDR3 is TGTGCCACCAGCAGGGACCGACAGGGCCCGCGGGGCTACACCTTC. This gives the protein CATSRDRQGPRGYTF.

The chain has TRBV18 and TRBJ1-3, with D unresolved. V was pared by 6 bases and J by 2 bases, with 14 bases between. Germline V gene data show CDR1 as KGHSH and CDR2 as LQKENI. CDR3 size: 15 residues. Here the CDR3 reads CASSPAWETGNTIYF. The CDR3 coding sequence is TGTGCCAGCTCCCCCGCGTGGGAGACTGGAAACACCATATATTTT.

V is TRBV2 and J is TRBJ1-2, with 7 nucleotides matching TRBD1. The CDR3 is 13 residues long. The V and J ends lost 7 bases and 7 bases, in that order; junction bases with no gene match: 9. Germline-derived CDR1 and CDR2 are SNHLY and FYNNEI. The CDR3: CASTELQGSGYTF. The CDR3 DNA is TGTGCCAGCACCGAACTACAGGGGTCTGGCTACACCTTC.

The CDR3 spells CASSEKTGWNTEAFF. The CDR3 bases are TGTGCCAGCAGTGAAAAAACGGGGTGGAACACTGAAGCTTTCTTT. The chain has TRBV25-1 and TRBJ1-1; unclear D gene. V was shortened by 2 bases and J by 1 base, with 11 bases between the two germline ends. CDR3 length: 15 amino acids. Per germline, CDR1 MGHDK and CDR2 SYGVNS.

This rearrangement joins TRBV2 to TRBJ1-4; unclear D gene. V was cut by 1 base and J by 7 bases, with 10 bases left in between. Germline V gene lookup returns CDR1 SNHLY and CDR2 FYNNEI. The CDR3 has 14 amino acids. The CDR3 sequence: CASSEGSVSEKLFF. The CDR3 DNA sequence: TGTGCCAGCAGTGAAGGGTCAGTAAGTGAAAAACTGTTTTTT.

The chain carries TRBV4-2 and TRBJ1-6; no clear D. Between the trimmed V and J ends, which lost 0 bases and 5 bases, there was a span of 14 bases. This CDR3 region has 17 residues. Germline CDR1 and CDR2: LGHNA and YNFKEQ. CDR3 sequence reads: CASSQEAGSGHNSPLHF. The CDR3 bases are TGTGCCAGCAGCCAAGAGGCGGGTTCAGGACATAATTCACCCCTCCACTTT.

The chain carries TRBV9 and TRBJ1-1, with a tentative D call TRBD1 (5 bases). CDR3 length equals 15 residues. V lost 4 bases to trimming and J lost 1 base, with 14 bases between them. The V gene's germline CDR1 is SGDLS and CDR2 YYNGEE. Written as DNA, the CDR3 is TGTGCCAGCAGCTCCCGGACGGGGGGGAACACTGAAGCTTTCTTT. It is translated as CASSSRTGGNTEAFF.

V gene TRBV30 combines with J gene TRBJ1-2; no clear D gene. The CDR3 sequence is 13 residues long. The V end was cut by 2 bases, the J end by 2 bases, with 9 bases between. Germline assignment: CDR1 GTSNPN and CDR2 SVGIG (reference sequence). The CDR3 here is CAWSNQLNYGYTF. Written as DNA, the CDR3 is TGTGCCTGGAGTAATCAACTAAACTATGGCTACACCTTC.

This clone was observed once. The genes are TRBV3-1 (or the pseudogene TRBV3-2) and TRBJ2-3, with TRBD1 identical over 9 bases. This CDR3 is built from 14 residues. From germline, CDR1 is LGHDT and CDR2 YNNKEL (reference sequence). V gave up 3 bases and J gave up 3 bases; unmatched junction bases: 1. The CDR3 bases are TGTGCCAGCAGCCACGGGACAGGGACAGATACGCAGTATTTT. Amino acids: CASSHGTGTDTQYF.

The chain employs TRBV19 and TRBJ1-1; D unresolved. Germline assignment: CDR1 LNHDA and CDR2 SQIVND (reference sequence). This CDR3 region has 15 residues. The V and J ends lost 1 base and 4 bases respectively, with 13 bases between them. The CDR3 sequence: CASSIVGNRGTEAFF. The CDR3, as DNA: TGTGCCAGTAGTATAGTAGGCAATAGAGGCACTGAAGCTTTCTTT.

The chain uses TRBV7-2 and TRBJ1-1; D is unresolved. Germline lookup yields CDR1 SGHTA and CDR2 FQGNSA. The CDR3 is made up of 14 amino acids. The V gene lost 5 bases and the J gene lost 1 base, with 11 bases spanning the gap. The CDR3 reads CASSEMSGNTEAFF. CDR3 coding DNA: TGTGCCAGCAGCGAAATGAGTGGGAACACTGAAGCTTTCTTT.

The V call is TRBV5-5, the J call TRBJ1-5, with D uncertain. With 3 bases removed from V and 0 bases from J, the gap between germline ends came to 19 bases. The germline V gene has CDR1 SGHKS and CDR2 YYEKEE (reference sequence). This CDR3 comprises 18 residues. The CDR3 loop reads CASSSLGRIDYSNQPQHF. The CDR3 nucleotides read TGTGCCAGCAGCTCGTTAGGACGGATAGACTATAGCAATCAGCCCCAGCATTTT.

The chain recombines TRBV24-1 with TRBJ1-1, with no clear D. Germline-derived CDR1 and CDR2 are KGHDR and SFDVKD. The V and J ends lost 4 bases and 3 bases respectively, with 23 bases between them. This CDR3 has 18 residues. CDR3 loop: CATSDNGSTHQLDTEAFF. The CDR3 DNA follows: TGTGCCACCAGTGACAACGGCTCGACTCACCAGTTGGACACTGAAGCTTTCTTT.

The V and J genes are TRBV18 and TRBJ2-7; 11 bases are a match to TRBD2. The CDR3 extends over 15 amino acids. Germline trimming cut 0 bases from V and 6 bases from J; bases unmatched to any gene: 4. Germline CDR1 KGHSH, CDR2 LQKENI. The CDR3 protein is CASSPPGLAVSEQYF. The CDR3 region has the DNA TGTGCCAGCTCACCACCGGGACTAGCGGTATCCGAGCAGTACTTC.

This rearrangement joins TRBV23-1 to TRBJ1-5; 9 bases match TRBD1. TRBV23-1 counts as an open reading frame of uncertain function. Trimming took 4 bases from V and 0 from J; bases not matched to a gene: 28. This CDR3 has 24 residues. The CDR3 region is CASSREILGRGTGKGVNSNQPQHF. In nucleotides, the CDR3 is TGCGCCAGCAGTCGCGAGATCCTCGGCAGGGGGACAGGGAAGGGGGTGAATAGCAATCAGCCCCAGCATTTT.

CDR3 sequence: CSALDNEQFF. The CDR3 DNA is TGCAGTGCTTTAGACAATGAGCAGTTCTTC. This sequence joins TRBV20-1 and TRBJ2-1; D is undetermined. With 5 bases removed from V and 5 bases from J, the gap between germline ends came to 4 bases. Germline CDR1 reads DFQATT; CDR2 reads SNEGSKA (reference sequence). The CDR3 spans 10 residues.